This entry lists 26 T cell receptor beta chains sequenced from one sample in a study of T cells in Graves' hyperthyroidism and ophthalmopathy. The TCR beta CDR3 regions underwent amplification using RNA transcripts as the source. TCR CDR3 regions were first amplified by RT-PCR with HTBI primers. TCRdb itself ran the multiplex PCR reads through MiXCR, one entry per CDR3 protein. The sample consists of 490,000 or so distinct CDR3 sequences, more than 15% of them appearing once. The sequenced sample consisted of blood. The receptors come from a woman aged 30 to 39 with Graves' ophthalmopathy.

This clonotype was observed a few times. V and J are TRBV6-2 or TRBV6-3 and TRBJ2-1, with D maybe TRBD1 (6 bases). The germline gives CDR1 MNHEY, CDR2 SVGEGT. V gave up 4 bases and J gave up 1 base, with 14 bases separating them. This CDR3 is built from 16 residues. The CDR3 here is CASSSTGSPSYNEQFF. The CDR3 DNA follows: TGTGCCAGCAGTTCAACAGGGTCCCCTTCCTACAATGAGCAGTTCTTC.

The chain links TRBV12-3 or TRBV12-4 to TRBJ2-1, with 10 nucleotides matching TRBD2. The CDR3 spans 19 residues. With V trimmed by 7 bases and J by 4 bases, 19 bases remained unmatched. DNA for the CDR3: TGTGCCAGCACCCTTTCCTGGCGAGCGGGAGGGCGGGGATACAATGAGCAGTTCTTC. Its translation: CASTLSWRAGGRGYNEQFF.

About this clonotype: The junction and the germline gene differ at one end; a read error may be behind it. This chain connects TRBV2 to TRBJ1-2; D is undetermined. The CDR3 contains 12 residues. Germline-derived CDR1 and CDR2 are SNHLY and FYNNEI. The CDR3 nucleotides read TGTGCCGGCAGTGAACGAGGCGATGGCTACACCTTC. Encoded protein: CAGSERGDGYTF.

This clonotype occurred a few times. The rearrangement links TRBV24-1 to TRBJ2-1; a possible D gene is TRBD1 (7 bases). The CDR3 covers 16 residues. Trimming removed 4 bases at V and 5 bases at J, with 17 bases between. Germline-derived CDR1 and CDR2 are KGHDR and SFDVKD. The CDR3, as DNA: TGTGCCACCAGTGACCCTCGACAGGGAGGTGACAATGAGCAGTTCTTC. Translated: CATSDPRQGGDNEQFF.

The CDR3: CASSYSRINTEAFF. CDR3 nucleotides: TGTGCCAGCAGTTACAGCCGGATAAACACTGAAGCTTTCTTT. The chain couples TRBV6-2 or TRBV6-3 to TRBJ1-1; D gene ambiguous. This CDR3 contains 14 residues. Trimming cost V 2 bases and J 2 bases, with 9 bases left between them. Germline assignment: CDR1 MNHEY and CDR2 SVGEGT.

This clonotype was detected many times. This sequence joins TRBV5-1 and TRBJ2-7; tentative D call: TRBD2 (5 bases). The CDR3 has 15 amino acids. The V gene lost 4 bases and the J gene lost 7 bases, with 21 bases spanning the gap. Germline V gives CDR1 SGHRS, CDR2 YFSETQ. CDR3 in amino acids: CASSVTLSGNGEQYF. The CDR3 DNA reads as TGCGCCAGCAGCGTAACGCTATCGGGGAACGGAGAGCAGTACTTC.

The chain carries TRBV7-9 and TRBJ2-7; D perhaps matches TRBD2 (5 bases). With 3 bases removed from V and 5 bases from J, the gap between germline ends came to 14 bases. The CDR3 consists of 14 residues. CDR1 and CDR2 (germline): SEHNR, FQNEAQ (reference sequence). In DNA, the CDR3 is TGTGCCAGCAGCTTGTCTAGCAGGAGCCACGAGCAGTACTTC. It is translated as CASSLSSRSHEQYF.

This rearrangement joins TRBV7-9 to TRBJ1-2, with D possibly matching TRBD1 (5 bases). Between the trimmed V and J ends, which lost 5 bases and 6 bases, there was a span of 25 bases. The CDR3 has 17 amino acids. Germline CDR1 SEHNR, CDR2 FQNEAQ (reference sequence). CDR3 DNA sequence: TGTGCCAGCAGCCCCCCGGGACGGGCAGGCTCAGGTGATGGCTACACCTTC. This gives the protein CASSPPGRAGSGDGYTF.

This clonotype has ten or more counts. The rearrangement links TRBV7-9 to TRBJ2-3, with 11 bases matching TRBD2. CDR1 SEHNR and CDR2 FQNEAQ come from the germline V gene (reference sequence). The V segment lost 7 bases and the J segment 3 bases; nucleotides outside the gene matches: 9. There are 16 residues in the CDR3. Here the CDR3 DNA reads TGTGCCAGCATTACTAGCGGGAGAGGTTGGACAGATACGCAGTATTTT. Translating it yields CASITSGRGWTDTQYF.

This clonotype was seen at least ten times. This rearrangement joins TRBV6-2 or TRBV6-3 to TRBJ2-1, with a weak D call TRBD1 (6 bases). The V end was cut by 5 bases, the J end by 12 bases, with 14 bases between. The CDR3 is 12 amino acids. CDR1 is MNHEY, CDR2 SVGEGT, per germline. This CDR3 reads CASSDRTGMQFF. For the CDR3, the DNA is TGTGCCAGCAGTGACCGAACAGGGATGCAGTTCTTC.

This clonotype came up many times. V gene TRBV2 combines with J gene TRBJ2-7, with D perhaps TRBD1 (6 bases). V was shortened by 9 bases and J by 3 bases, with 18 bases between the two germline ends. Germline CDR1 SNHLY, CDR2 FYNNEI. The CDR3 contains 14 residues. The CDR3 nucleotides are TGTGCCAGTAGGGGGTGGCAGGACCTCTACGAGCAGTACTTC. Amino acid sequence: CASRGWQDLYEQYF.

This clonotype was detected many times. This chain uses TRBV2 with TRBJ2-7; no clear D gene. Trimming took 4 bases from V and 6 from J, leaving 10 bases between them. The CDR3 contains 12 residues. Per the germline V gene, CDR1 is SNHLY and CDR2 is FYNNEI. CDR3 sequence reads: CASSVPPGEQYF. As DNA, the CDR3 is TGTGCCAGCAGTGTACCCCCGGGCGAGCAGTACTTC.

This clonotype has a handful of counts. The J gene is TRBJ2-7, the V gene TRBV4-3; no clear D. CDR1 and CDR2 (germline): LGHNA, YSLEER. Trimming shortened V by 0 bases and J by 1 base, and 19 bases separated the two germline ends. The length of the CDR3 is 18 residues. In nucleotides, the CDR3 is TGCGCCAGCAGCCAAGATTCTATCTTGCCGGACCTATCCTACGAGCAGTACTTC. It encodes CASSQDSILPDLSYEQYF.

This clonotype has at least ten counts. The chain joins TRBV28 to TRBJ1-1; 9 bases align to TRBD1. V gave up 3 bases and J gave up 2 bases; unmatched junction bases: 10. CDR3 length: 17 residues. CDR1 is MDHEN and CDR2 is SYDVKM in the germline V gene. CDR3 in amino acids: CASSLPPGTGLNTEAFF. CDR3 nucleotides: TGTGCCAGCAGTTTGCCCCCCGGGACAGGGCTTAACACTGAAGCTTTCTTT. Together with reference TRBV28 and TRBJ1-1, the CDR3 gives the full variable domain: DVKVTQSSRYLVKRTGEKVFLECVQDMDHENMFWYRQDPGLGLRLIYFSYDVKMKEKGDIPEGYSVSREKKERFSLILESASTNQTSMYLCASSLPPGTGLNTEAFFGQGTRLTVV.

A few counts support this clonotype. The chain employs TRBV24-1 and TRBJ2-1; possible D gene TRBD1, 6 bases. The germline V gene has CDR1 KGHDR and CDR2 SFDVKD. V was shortened by 6 bases and J by 7 bases, with 12 bases between the two germline ends. This CDR3 is built from 13 residues. The CDR3 is CATSTRGGNEQFF. CDR3 coding DNA: TGTGCCACCAGTACCAGGGGTGGGAATGAGCAGTTCTTC.

Many counts were recorded for this clonotype. V gene TRBV4-3 combines with J gene TRBJ1-5, with no clear D. CDR3 length equals 13 residues. V lost 0 bases, J lost 6 bases, and 6 bases lay in between. Germline-derived CDR1 and CDR2 are LGHNA and YSLEER. The CDR3 bases are TGCGCCAGCAGCCAAGATCGGGTTCAGCCCCAGCATTTT. Its translation is CASSQDRVQPQHF.

There are many counts of this clonotype. The V gene is TRBV12-3 or TRBV12-4, the J gene TRBJ2-1; 8 positions match TRBD2. V shed 6 bases, J shed 1 base, and the junction held 2 bases outside the gene matches. The CDR3 spans 14 residues. DNA for the CDR3: TGTGCCAGCAGGGTAGCGGGGTCCTACAATGAGCAGTTCTTC. This translates into CASRVAGSYNEQFF.

This clonotype was picked up a small number of times. This sequence joins TRBV27 and TRBJ2-7, with a tentative D call TRBD2 (6 bases). Germline-derived CDR1 and CDR2 are MNHEY and SMNVEV (reference sequence). Trimming removed 2 bases from V and 2 bases from J, with 10 bases in between. The CDR3 has 14 residues. CDR3 loop: CASSLGRDPYEQYF. The CDR3 region has the DNA TGTGCCAGCAGTTTAGGGCGGGACCCCTACGAGCAGTACTTC.

Regarding this clonotype: With a much larger clone just one base away, this may be a read error. The chain is built from TRBV5-5 and TRBJ2-5, with D unclear. The CDR3 length is 15 residues. Germline V gives CDR1 SGHKS, CDR2 YYEKEE (reference sequence). The CDR3 coding sequence is TGTGCCAGCAGCTTGTTCGTGGGAACCCAAGGGACCCAGTACTTC. Protein product: CASSLFVGTQGTQYF.

The rearrangement links TRBV3-1 to TRBJ2-1, with D possibly being TRBD2 (5 bases). The ends were cut back, 2 bases at V and 0 bases at J, with 8 bases in the middle. CDR1 is LGHDT, CDR2 YNNKEL, per germline (reference sequence). The CDR3 is 15 residues long. CDR3 bases: TGTGCCAGCAGCCAACCGGGGAACTCCTACAATGAGCAGTTCTTC. Encoded protein: CASSQPGNSYNEQFF.

With respect to this clonotype: At one of its ends the junction is not consistent with the germline gene, which may arise from a read error. This chain connects TRBV3-1 to TRBJ2-7, with D tentatively TRBD2 (5 bases). The CDR3 extends over 14 amino acids. Germline V gives CDR1 LGHDT, CDR2 YNNKEL (reference sequence). The CDR3 bases are TGTGCCAGCAGCCTTAGCGTCTCCTCCTGCGAGCAGTACTTC. Translated, it gives CASSLSVSSCEQYF.

A few counts support this clonotype. This could be a read error, since a much larger clone is one nucleotide away. The chain employs TRBV11-2 and TRBJ2-7; 7 bases map to TRBD2. The CDR3 spans 12 residues. Germline V gene sequence: CDR1 SGHAT, CDR2 FQNNGV. The CDR3 sequence is CASRYGGYEQHF. The DNA of the CDR3 is TGTGCCAGCAGGTACGGGGGGTACGAGCAGCACTTC.

This clonotype turned up a few times. The rearrangement uses TRBV20-1 and TRBJ2-2; 8 bases line up with TRBD2. Germline V gives CDR1 DFQATT, CDR2 SNEGSKA (reference sequence). Trimming at V came to 4 bases and at J to 5 bases, leaving 21 bases not matched to a gene. The CDR3 is 19 residues long. The CDR3 sequence: CSATLGGFTGGRPTGELFF. CDR3 DNA sequence: TGCAGTGCTACGCTGGGGGGCTTTACAGGCGGGAGGCCGACCGGGGAGCTGTTTTTT.

The chain uses TRBV28 and TRBJ1-4; D gene ambiguous. Germline lookup yields CDR1 MDHEN and CDR2 SYDVKM. CDR3 length: 13 residues. Trimming pared 5 bases from V and 5 bases from J, leaving 9 bases between. The CDR3 DNA follows: TGTGCCAGCAGTGAGCCGGCCAATGAAAAACTGTTTTTT. Amino acid sequence: CASSEPANEKLFF.

This clonotype was found many times. This chain links TRBV20-1 with TRBJ2-1; 7 nucleotides agree with TRBD2. V shed 3 bases and J 1 base; nucleotides not matched to a gene: 6. The CDR3 loop spans 15 amino acids. Germline V gene data show CDR1 as DFQATT and CDR2 as SNEGSKA (reference sequence). CDR3 region: CSASGGSFSYNEQFF. As DNA, the CDR3 is TGCAGTGCTAGTGGCGGGAGTTTTTCCTACAATGAGCAGTTCTTC.

This clonotype came up a few times. CDR3 nucleotides: TGTGCCAGCAAGCGGGGAACTAATGAAAAACTGTTTTTT. It specifies CASKRGTNEKLFF. The V and J genes are TRBV2 and TRBJ1-4; D is undetermined. V lost 7 bases and J lost 1, with 7 bases in between. This CDR3 contains 13 residues. Germline V gene sequence: CDR1 SNHLY, CDR2 FYNNEI. The whole variable domain, filled in from reference TRBV2 and TRBJ1-4, reads EPEVTQTPSHQVTQMGQEVILRCVPISNHLYFYWYRQILGQKVEFLVSFYNNEISEKSEIFDDQFSVERPDGSNFTLKIRSTKLEDSAMYFCASKRGTNEKLFFGSGTQLSVL.